The sequence of this T cell receptor (beta chain) was determined in a study of blood T cell repertoires in COVID-19. Data came from immunoSEQ multiplex PCR; TCRdb stores just in-frame clones and leaves some out. There are 70,000 to 95,000 clones in the sample; approximately 89% occur only once, and roughly 4.9% lies in the top ten. The TCR was taken from an elderly woman with active COVID-19. The sample comprised peripheral blood.

The CDR3 reads CASHSFGGMGGYTF. The CDR3 bases are TGTGCCAGCCACAGTTTCGGAGGGATGGGTGGCTACACCTTC. The V gene is TRBV28, the J gene TRBJ1-2, with D unclear. Deletions cut 8 bases from V and 7 bases from J, with 20 bases between. The CDR3 covers 14 residues. The germline V gene encodes CDR1 MDHEN and CDR2 SYDVKM.